This T cell receptor beta chain was profiled in a study of monozygotic twins with inflammatory bowel disease. Study-level findings and limits: Lower TCRbeta diversity (inverse Simpson) was seen in IBD patients than in healthy co-twins.

Per germline, CDR1 SGHRS and CDR2 YFSETQ. This CDR3 contains 13 residues. TCRdb reprocessed the 5' RACE reads and stores each CDR3 protein as one record, lacking DNA. This repertoire comprises about 210,000 distinct CDR3 sequences; its ten largest clones make up around 1.5%. A note on this clonotype: The antigen is not known.

Sequenced input: blood. The gene calls are TRBV5-1 and TRBJ1-2; TCRdb designates TRBD1, a call that cannot be tested without DNA. This receptor was obtained from a human donor with ulcerative colitis or Crohn's disease, or a healthy co-twin of an affected twin (not recorded which). CDR3: CASSGGQNYGYTF.